A single T cell receptor (beta chain) is shown here with its context. This sample is part of a study of blood T cells in healthy people across ages. Study summary: Template-switching capture recovered about one barcoded beta molecule per two T cells.

The use of a sample-barcoded 5' primer and a J-beta primer mix characterized a second PCR of roughly 6 to 11 cycles. With 12 random nucleotides, a template-switch adaptor tagged each individual cDNA molecule. Each of the samples gave a minimum of 2.5 million paired-end reads that contained CDR3. TCRdb itself ran the 5' RACE reads through MiXCR, one entry per CDR3 protein. The profile shows about 670,000 distinct CDR3 sequences, roughly half of them singletons. The sample taken for sequencing was blood. This TCR derives from a woman of 80 years or more in good health.

The CDR3 DNA sequence: TGCAGTGCTAGAGATCTGGGGGAGACCCAGTACTTC. Amino acid sequence: CSARDLGETQYF. The chain carries TRBV20-1 and TRBJ2-7; no firm D call. The J call is in doubt because the DNA end fits TRBJ2-5 better. Germline V gene lookup returns CDR1 DFQATT and CDR2 SNEGSKA (reference sequence). This CDR3 has 12 residues.